These 10 T cell receptor delta chains were all obtained from the same sample, sequenced in a study of Vδ1+ human thymocytes. Findings and limits, study-wide: Highly polyclonal TRG and TRD repertoires with Gaussian CDR3 length distributions appeared in thymus.

These receptors lack a known antigen. Extracted RNA was reverse transcribed into cDNA. CDR3 amplicons came from multiplex PCR with pooled V-gene forward and constant-region reverse primers. TCRdb used CATT to re-call clones from the multiplex PCR reads. This table holds roughly 76,000 delta-chain clones, about 38% found once. Sequences were obtained from Vdelta1+ gamma-delta thymocytes from the thymus. Indicated subset: FACS-sorted CD3+ TCRalphabeta- TCRVdelta1+ TCRVdelta2- thymocytes. These receptors all come from a boy under two years old who had congenital heart surgery.

Notes on this clone: Different DNA sequences within this sample yield the same CDR3. V gene TRDV1 combines with J gene TRDJ1; D is uncertain. The germline V and J ends were trimmed by 3 bases and 0 bases, with 5 bases remaining between them. The CDR3 is 13 residues long. Germline values: CDR1 TSWWSYY, CDR2 QGS. This chain's CDR3 is CALGERYTDKLIF. The CDR3 nucleotides read TGTGCTCTTGGGGAGCGGTACACCGATAAACTCATCTTT.

This clone was detected a few times. The chain links TRDV1 to TRDJ1; 7 positions match TRDD3. With 0 bases clipped from V and 8 bases from J, the junction kept 15 bases outside the gene matches. CDR1 TSWWSYY and CDR2 QGS come from the germline V gene. The CDR3 spans 17 residues. CDR3 bases: TGTGCTCTTGGGGAACTCTTTCTACTCGGGGGATCCCCCAAACTCATCTTT. Its translation is CALGELFLLGGSPKLIF.

The V call is TRDV3, the J call TRDJ3; 7 bases are shared with TRDD3. Trimming at V came to 0 bases and at J to 0 bases, leaving 11 bases not matched to a gene. Germline V gene data show CDR1 as TVYSNPD and CDR2 as GDNSRS (reference sequence). The CDR3 covers 19 residues. CDR3 in amino acids: CAFRGLGDTSSWDTRQMFF. The CDR3 nucleotides read TGTGCCTTTAGGGGATTGGGGGACACTAGCTCCTGGGACACCCGACAGATGTTTTTC.

This rearrangement joins TRDV1 to TRDJ1; 11 bases align to TRDD3. Germline V CDR1 and CDR2: TSWWSYY, QGS. The CDR3 covers 20 residues. V lost 3 bases, J lost 0 bases, and 15 bases stayed unmatched. The CDR3, as DNA: TGTGCTCTTGGGGACGGGCCTTCCCTTGGGGGATACGCAAACACCGATAAACTCATCTTT. It yields the protein CALGDGPSLGGYANTDKLIF.

This chain links TRDV1 with TRDJ1; 13 bases align to TRDD3. CDR1 TSWWSYY and CDR2 QGS come from the germline V gene. The CDR3 runs 23 residues. Trimming cost V 1 base and J 4 bases; bases outside gene matches: 24. CDR3 in amino acids: CALGEPFPLPLSDYWGIRDKLIF. In nucleotides, the CDR3 is TGTGCTCTTGGGGAACCTTTCCCCCTTCCCTTATCCGACTACTGGGGGATACGCGATAAACTCATCTTT.

Only a few counts were recorded for this clone. V gene TRDV1 combines with J gene TRDJ1; 7 bases match TRDD3. CDR1 TSWWSYY and CDR2 QGS come from the germline V gene. V lost 1 base and J lost 0; bases outside the gene matches: 17. The CDR3 extends over 20 amino acids. CDR3 in DNA: TGTGCTCTTGGGGAACAGTCCCCCCGGAGAGGGGGATTAAACACCGATAAACTCATCTTT. This gives the protein CALGEQSPRRGGLNTDKLIF.

The V gene is TRDV1, the J gene TRDJ1; 11 bases fit TRDD3. This CDR3 region has 16 residues. Germline lookup yields CDR1 TSWWSYY and CDR2 QGS. V lost 7 bases, J lost 1 base, and 8 bases stayed unmatched. CDR3 protein: CALVRTGGYLTDKLIF. CDR3 bases: TGTGCTCTTGTCCGTACTGGGGGATATCTCACCGATAAACTCATCTTT.

The V and J genes are TRDV1 and TRDJ1; D may be TRDD2 or TRDD3 (5 bases each). Deletions cut 0 bases from V and 0 bases from J, with 29 bases between. The CDR3 contains 22 residues. Germline CDR1 is TSWWSYY and CDR2 is QGS. DNA of the CDR3: TGTGCTCTTGGGGAACTGCCCCTACGCAGGTGGGATTTCCCATTTTACACCGATAAACTCATCTTT. This codes for CALGELPLRRWDFPFYTDKLIF.

The V and J genes are TRDV2 and TRDJ1; a possible D gene is TRDD3 (6 bases). The CDR3 totals 14 residues. Germline CDR1 and CDR2: GEAIGNYY and EKD. V lost 9 bases and J 8 bases, leaving 24 bases between the germline ends. CDR3 nucleotides: TGTGCCACCGTCATGGGGGTCATTACCCCCAAACTCATCTTT. Its protein is CATVMGVITPKLIF.

This clone showed up just once. The chain couples TRDV1 to TRDJ1; tentative D call: TRDD2 (5 bases). The V end lost 2 bases, the J end lost 2 bases, and 27 bases lay between the germline ends. There are 20 residues in the CDR3. The germline V gene has CDR1 TSWWSYY and CDR2 QGS. The chain's CDR3 is CALGEGFRVPLPQGTDKLIF. Here the CDR3 DNA reads TGTGCTCTTGGGGAAGGCTTCCGAGTCCCCCTACCCCAAGGGACCGATAAACTCATCTTT.